This T cell receptor (beta chain) was documented in a study of T-cell memory formation after mild COVID-19. Trimming removed 6 bases from V and 0 bases from J, with 8 bases in between. The CDR3 is 14 amino acids. Germline assignment: CDR1 SNHLY and CDR2 FYNNEI. TCRdb analysed the 5' RACE reads with MiXCR anew, one entry per CDR3 protein. The sample lists about 200,000 distinct CDR3 sequences; approximately 10% were seen once. Sequenced: PBMCs or a T cell subset sorted from them (not recorded which). The chain links TRBV2 to TRBJ1-4; D is unresolved. The receptor's source is a man younger than 35 who had mild COVID-19 (a few samples of this study predate the infection). Cell type and time point are not known. CDR3 sequence reads: CASRPQSTNEKLFF. Here the CDR3 DNA reads TGTGCCAGCAGACCACAGTCAACTAATGAAAAACTGTTTTTT.